A single TCR beta chain is shown here with its context. This clone was detected once. Its antigen is unknown. No quality values exist for individual bases; no much larger clone is one base distant. The data stem from a study of shared clonotypes between healthy human individuals (dated by TCRdb to about 2020). The study in broad terms: Three men and a couple of women, aged 18 to 49 years, made up the cohort. For each donor, CD4 naive and CD4 memory were each run on three plates, CD8 naive on two plates, and CD8 memory on one plate. Between about 0.85 and 9.5 billion PBMCs per donor were obtained by leukapheresis. Different laboratories and diverse techniques were used to prepare libraries and sequence TCR repertoires, to increase sequencing depth and limit assay-specific biases. The study deeply sequenced blood TCR repertoires of about five healthy adults to estimate repertoire size and the extent of clonotype sharing between individuals. Summary of the overall study and its limitations: Only blood was sampled, and tissue TCR repertoires likely differ from those in blood. Compared with non-shared clonotypes, clonotypes shared by all four sorted-subset donors had higher generation probabilities. Across a few donors, approximately 5% of naive CD4, roughly 3.8% of naive CD8, approximately 2.5% of memory CD4, and about 0.4% of memory CD8 clonotypes were shared. Incomplete sequencing was indicated by rarefaction of sorted-subset datasets, despite the large sequencing depth. Pairwise subsampling led to the expectation that sequencing depth would affect the degree of clonotype sharing among donors. Because the study included a small number of donors, the genetic and exposure-history diversity represented was limited. Naive subsets generally had larger estimated clonotype richness than memory subsets.

Healthy HIV-negative adults with no recently reported acute infections or vaccinations were included as donors. Every donor was a Caucasian adult residing in Nashville, Tennessee, USA. CD4+ T cells were enriched through magnetic negative selection, after which naive cells were positively selected on CD45RA and the remaining negative fraction served as the memory subset. Blood was obtained by leukapheresis, after which PBMCs were separated by Ficoll-Histopaque density gradient centrifugation and cryopreserved in liquid nitrogen vapor phase. Analytical flow cytometry was used to check the purity and quantity of each magnetically sorted T cell population. From each sorted fraction, genomic DNA was isolated and quantified by UV absorbance on a Nanodrop 2000c. Using the deep immunoSEQ assay, multiplex PCR amplified TCR CDR3 regions from genomic DNA. Extracted genomic DNA from each cell subset was distributed evenly across all wells of several immunoSEQ 96-well plates, and each plate was treated as a replicate. For sorted subsets, around 200 ng genomic DNA, equal to 25,000 to 35,000 T cell genomes, was loaded into each replicate PCR. The purified libraries were quantified using a Qubit 3.0 fluorometer, sized with a Bioanalyzer 2100, and then quantified again using the KAPA Library Quantification kit. Each immunoSEQ 96-well plate was sequenced on its own single-read 150-cycle Illumina NextSeq 550 flow cell. The study's own analysis went as follows. Because the immunoSEQ output held only junctional sequences and lacked quality scores, the filtering could not match the filtering applied to full-length reads. Sequences were annotated with PyIR, a Python wrapper for IgBLAST v1.9, using IMGT germline references to assign V/J genes and CDR3. Reads were removed for weak V/J assignments (E-value above 1e-6), missing CDR3, stop codons, out-of-frame junctions, or ambiguous translated residues. A V3J clonotype was defined by an identical inferred V gene, J gene, and CDR3 amino acid sequence. Percentage overlap between repertoires was computed as shared unique clonotypes divided by the size of the smaller repertoire. Three approaches were used to assess repertoire richness: RTK rarefaction, the Chao1 estimator, and Recon v2.1 estimates of unobserved clonotypes. Generation probabilities were computed with OLGA for all TCRbeta clonotypes obtained by the gDNA method from four donors. TCRdb limited this immuneACCESS table to in-frame rearrangements with V and J called. A share of clones is missing; checked studies link under half to unresolved V genes, and the rest is unexplained. The V and J calls and the clone size are those of that table, but D and trimming were determined from the DNA. In this sample the table shows approximately 2.1 million clones, approximately 95% of which occur a single time. Around 0.4% of the sample belongs to the ten largest clones.

Source material: naive CD4+ T cells from PBMCs. What this sample's cell subset or site label stands for: CD45RA+ positively selected. This clonotype was obtained from a man aged 18 to 29 in good health. Some clones in this sample may be carry-over from other donors' samples.

The CDR3 loop reads CASSPTSRRTGNEQFF. Here is the DNA: TGTGCCAGCAGCCCAACCTCGCGTCGGACCGGCAATGAGCAGTTCTTC. This sequence uses TRBV5-6 and TRBJ2-1, with an unclear D gene assignment. Measured from the cysteine to the phenylalanine, the CDR3 is 16 residues long. Only the CDR3 portion is preserved as DNA: 48 bases, with reading frame beginning at the first base. Sequences SGHDT (CDR1) and YYEEEE (CDR2) are obtained from the germline V gene. The junction carries 20 bases between V and J, which are trimmed by 4 bases and 6 bases respectively.